Shown below are 5 T cell receptor beta chains from a single sample sequenced in a study of cytomegalovirus exposure and HLA in healthy donors. In the PCR, 60 Vbeta and 13 Jbeta primers were used. TCRdb's table, derived via immunoSEQ multiplex PCR, lists solely in-frame clones and lacks some. This sample's clone table lists roughly 220,000 clones. The sample was PBMCs. Every receptor here comes from a girl aged 2 to 9 in good health and CMV-seropositive.

The chain links TRBV7-2 to TRBJ2-3, with 8 bases that match TRBD1. From germline, CDR1 is SGHTA and CDR2 FQGNSA. The CDR3 extends over 13 amino acids. The V and J ends lost 7 bases and 6 bases, in that order; junction bases with no gene match: 6. CDR3 residues: CASTHTGGDTQYF. The CDR3 coding sequence is TGTGCCAGCACCCATACAGGGGGGGATACGCAGTATTTT.

The chain is built from TRBV2 and TRBJ1-5; 7 nucleotides agree with TRBD1. V was clipped by 8 bases and J by 2 bases; unmatched bases: 6. The CDR3 contains 14 residues. Germline CDR1 and CDR2: SNHLY and FYNNEI. Here the CDR3 DNA reads TGTGCCAGCGGGGACAGTCGGGGCAATCAGCCCCAGCATTTT. Protein sequence: CASGDSRGNQPQHF.

The chain carries TRBV27 and TRBJ1-2; 10 bases align to TRBD1. Germline V gene data show CDR1 as MNHEY and CDR2 as SMNVEV (reference sequence). V was pared by 3 bases and J by 5 bases, with 9 bases of the junction left unmatched. The CDR3 is 16 residues long. CDR3 loop: CASSLATGGGPYGYTF. For the CDR3, the DNA is TGTGCCAGCAGTTTGGCGACAGGGGGCGGCCCTTATGGCTACACCTTC.

The rearrangement joins TRBV9 to TRBJ2-2, with TRBD2 matching over 8 bases. V lost 4 bases to trimming and J lost 2 bases; unmatched junction nucleotides: 7. The CDR3 has 16 amino acids. CDR1 and CDR2 from the germline V gene are SGDLS and YYNGEE. DNA for the CDR3: TGTGCCAGCAGCATCTGGACTAGCTACAACACCGGGGAGCTGTTTTTT. This sequence encodes CASSIWTSYNTGELFF.

The chain combines TRBV5-6 with TRBJ2-5; 15 nucleotides line up with TRBD2. Germline values: CDR1 SGHDT, CDR2 YYEEEE. There are 17 residues in the CDR3. V gave up 3 bases and J gave up 4 bases; unmatched junction bases: 7. The CDR3 region is CASSWGLAGGGRETQYF. The DNA for the CDR3 is TGTGCCAGCAGCTGGGGACTAGCGGGAGGAGGTCGAGAGACCCAGTACTTC.